These T cell receptor beta chains were read from a single sample in a study of T cell responses to AZD1222 COVID-19 vaccine. Sequenced by immunoSEQ multiplex PCR; TCRdb stores in-frame clones only, minus some. This sample has some 120,000 clones; 89% occur once, and the top ten carry over 8%. Specimen: peripheral blood, collected 28 days after the second AZD1222 dose. The receptors were gathered from an adult who received the AZD1222 COVID-19 vaccine. The conserved cysteine and the conserved F or W are not part of the CDR3 here. D genes are given only for firm matches.

cdr3_aa: SASHGQGINTIY
v_call: TRBV20-1
j_call: TRBJ1-3
d_call: TRBD1

cdr3_aa: ASSLVNRVSYNEQF
v_call: TRBV7-9
j_call: TRBJ2-1
d_call: .

cdr3_aa: ASSPRRLAVDNEQF
v_call: TRBV14
j_call: TRBJ2-1
d_call: TRBD2

cdr3_aa: ASSSPGTEAF
v_call: TRBV13
j_call: TRBJ1-1
d_call: .

cdr3_aa: ASSHRTNEQF
v_call: TRBV7-6
j_call: TRBJ2-1
d_call: .

cdr3_aa: ASSPGTSSYEQY
v_call: TRBV19
j_call: TRBJ2-7
d_call: .

cdr3_aa: ASSLPGGQGRPQY
v_call: TRBV13
j_call: TRBJ2-7
d_call: .

cdr3_aa: ASSVGGRVGYT
v_call: TRBV9
j_call: TRBJ1-2
d_call: .

cdr3_aa: ASSPMAVGEGYT
v_call: TRBV5-1
j_call: TRBJ1-2
d_call: .

cdr3_aa: SVVTGGQASETGEQY
v_call: TRBV29-1
j_call: TRBJ2-7
d_call: TRBD1

cdr3_aa: ASNSPGANTGELF
v_call: TRBV19
j_call: TRBJ2-2
d_call: .

cdr3_aa: ASWDQETQY
v_call: TRBV5-1
j_call: TRBJ2-5
d_call: .

cdr3_aa: AWSNSGAGYT
v_call: TRBV30
j_call: TRBJ1-2
d_call: .

cdr3_aa: SVETKSNEQF
v_call: TRBV29-1
j_call: TRBJ2-1
d_call: .

cdr3_aa: ASSPPGLAGLEQY
v_call: TRBV5-4
j_call: TRBJ2-7
d_call: TRBD2

cdr3_aa: ASSIDAGGRPDTQY
v_call: TRBV19
j_call: TRBJ2-3
d_call: TRBD2

cdr3_aa: ASTRRGPYNEQF
v_call: TRBV6-5
j_call: TRBJ2-1
d_call: .

cdr3_aa: ASSEQGLSPGELF
v_call: TRBV9
j_call: TRBJ2-2
d_call: TRBD1

cdr3_aa: VRSLTASPGDSNQPQH
v_call: TRBV7-5
j_call: TRBJ1-5
d_call: .

cdr3_aa: ASSQDVTYGYT
v_call: TRBV14
j_call: TRBJ1-2
d_call: .

cdr3_aa: ASSYYRGDNEKLF
v_call: TRBV2
j_call: TRBJ1-4
d_call: TRBD1

cdr3_aa: ASSLSGVSNYGYT
v_call: TRBV7-3
j_call: TRBJ1-2
d_call: .

cdr3_aa: ASIMGTGEGTEAF
v_call: TRBV6-5
j_call: TRBJ1-1
d_call: TRBD1

cdr3_aa: ASSPQGLAGADTQY
v_call: TRBV27
j_call: TRBJ2-3
d_call: TRBD2

cdr3_aa: ASSPLGQAVGKAF
v_call: TRBV4-2
j_call: TRBJ1-1
d_call: .

cdr3_aa: ASSSMVPVGTDTQY
v_call: TRBV5-8
j_call: TRBJ2-3
d_call: .

cdr3_aa: ASSADRNTEAF
v_call: TRBV5-1
j_call: TRBJ1-1
d_call: .

cdr3_aa: ASSQDYGRSTNEKLF
v_call: TRBV4-3
j_call: TRBJ1-4
d_call: .

cdr3_aa: ASSRTGDTEAF
v_call: TRBV12-3/TRBV12-4
j_call: TRBJ1-1
d_call: TRBD1

cdr3_aa: ACFNGDSSSYEQY
v_call: TRBV6-5
j_call: TRBJ2-7
d_call: .

cdr3_aa: ASSLSGNSPLH
v_call: TRBV7-9
j_call: TRBJ1-6
d_call: .